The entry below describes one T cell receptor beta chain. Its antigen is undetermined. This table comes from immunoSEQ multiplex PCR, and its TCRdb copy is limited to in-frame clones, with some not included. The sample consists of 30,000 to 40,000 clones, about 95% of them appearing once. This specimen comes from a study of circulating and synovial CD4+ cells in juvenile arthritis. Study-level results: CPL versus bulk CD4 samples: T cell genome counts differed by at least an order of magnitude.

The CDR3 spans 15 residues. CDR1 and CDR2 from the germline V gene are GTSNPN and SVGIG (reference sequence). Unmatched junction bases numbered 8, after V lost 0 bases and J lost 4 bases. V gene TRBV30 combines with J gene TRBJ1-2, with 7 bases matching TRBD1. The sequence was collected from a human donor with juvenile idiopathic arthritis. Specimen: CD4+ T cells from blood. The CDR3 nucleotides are TGTGCCTGGAGTGTACCCACAGGGGCCCTCTATGGCTACACCTTC. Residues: CAWSVPTGALYGYTF.